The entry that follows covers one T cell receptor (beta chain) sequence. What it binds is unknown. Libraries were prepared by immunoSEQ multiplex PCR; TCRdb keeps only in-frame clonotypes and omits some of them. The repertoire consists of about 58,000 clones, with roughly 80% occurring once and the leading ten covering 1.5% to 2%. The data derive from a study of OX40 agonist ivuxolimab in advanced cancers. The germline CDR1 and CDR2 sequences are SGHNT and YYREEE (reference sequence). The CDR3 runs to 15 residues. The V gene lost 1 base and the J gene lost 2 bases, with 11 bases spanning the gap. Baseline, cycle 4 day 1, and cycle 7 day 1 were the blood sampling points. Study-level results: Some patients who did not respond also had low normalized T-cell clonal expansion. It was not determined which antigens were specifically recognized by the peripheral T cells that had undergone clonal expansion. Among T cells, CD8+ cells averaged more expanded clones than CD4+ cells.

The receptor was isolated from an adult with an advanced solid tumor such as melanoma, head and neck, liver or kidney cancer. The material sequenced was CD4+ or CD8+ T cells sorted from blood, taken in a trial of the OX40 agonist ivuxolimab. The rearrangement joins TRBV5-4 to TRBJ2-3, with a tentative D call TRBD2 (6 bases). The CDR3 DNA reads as TGTGCCAGCAGCTTGAGCGGGCGCCTCACAGATACGCAGTATTTT. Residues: CASSLSGRLTDTQYF.